This TCR beta chain derives from a study of cytomegalovirus exposure and HLA in healthy donors. Notes on the study in general: A reported reduction in N-insertions relative to the roughly 670-donor mean was seen in an Asian-associated ancestry cluster in a later analysis. The study put 160 or so TCR beta chains on its list as cytomegalovirus-associated.

In the PCR, 60 Vbeta and 13 Jbeta primers were used. The protocol was immunoSEQ multiplex PCR, while the TCRdb copy is restricted to in-frame clones and leaves out a portion. The ten most abundant clones cover approximately 1.7% of a sample with tens of thousands of clones. The V segment lost 5 bases and the J segment 3 bases; nucleotides outside the gene matches: 4. CDR3 length equals 14 residues. Germline CDR1 SEHNR, CDR2 FQNEAQ (reference sequence). With regard to this clone: Its antigen is not identified.

The chain has TRBV7-9 and TRBJ1-5, with TRBD1 identical over 7 bases. Input material: PBMCs. The source is a woman aged 25 to 45 in good health and CMV-seronegative. CDR3 DNA sequence: TGTGCCAGCAGCGCCGGGACAGACAATCAGCCCCAGCATTTT. It translates to CASSAGTDNQPQHF.